This TCR beta chain was obtained from a study of cytomegalovirus exposure and HLA in healthy donors. Unmatched junction bases numbered 3, after V lost 6 bases and J lost 2 bases. There are 14 residues in the CDR3. Germline CDR1 MRHNA, CDR2 SNTAGT. This PCR relied on a set of 60 Vbeta primers and 13 Jbeta primers. Sequencing was performed with immunoSEQ multiplex PCR; in TCRdb, only in-frame clones are kept and a portion is missing. The data show 99,000 or so clones, roughly three quarters seen once. Overall study results and limits: Reports described diagnosis of cytomegalovirus status by the classifier as highly specific and sensitive. The investigators catalogued 164 TCR beta chains as cytomegalovirus-associated.

This clone was seen only once. Its antigen is not identified. The clonotype was recovered from a male donor in good health and CMV-seronegative. The V call is TRBV6-4, the J call TRBJ2-2; 7 nucleotides agree with TRBD1. Sequenced input: PBMCs. Here the CDR3 reads CASRGDRNTGELFF. Written as DNA, the CDR3 is TGTGCCAGCAGAGGGGACAGAAACACCGGGGAGCTGTTTTTT.